Following are 23 T cell receptor beta chains from one sample sequenced in a study of spatial heterogeneity in lung cancer. Time point meaning: sample taken at primary tumor resection. Unsorted whole RNA of tumor, nontumor lung or frozen PBMC was sequenced. TCRdb reprocessed the 5' RACE reads via MiXCR and lists one record per CDR3 protein. The sample has tens of thousands of distinct CDR3 sequences, 3.5% to 5.5% seen once. The specimen was PBMCs, collected at surgery. Every receptor here comes from a male donor with early-stage non-small cell lung cancer.

This clonotype showed up many times. One end of the junction varies from germline; a read error may be responsible. The V call is TRBV19, the J call TRBJ1-5; D is ambiguous. Per germline, CDR1 LNHDA and CDR2 SQIVND (reference sequence). The CDR3 loop spans 14 amino acids. CDR3 bases: TGTGCCAGTAGTCTCGGGGTCCCTTATCAACCCCAGCATTTT. It codes for CASSLGVPYQPQHF.

The genes are TRBV7-9 and TRBJ2-5; D may correspond to TRBD1 or TRBD2 (5 bases each). CDR3 length: 14 amino acids. V was clipped by 5 bases and J by 5 bases, with 15 bases between them. Germline V gene sequence: CDR1 SEHNR, CDR2 FQNEAQ (reference sequence). CDR3 bases: TGTGCCAGCAGCGTAACAGGACTGGGGGAGACCCAGTACTTC. It is translated as CASSVTGLGETQYF.

In this sample, this clonotype turned up many times. The CDR3 spells CASFPRTGSRETQYF. The CDR3 bases are TGTGCCAGTTTTCCCCGCACAGGCTCGAGGGAGACCCAGTACTTC. This chain connects TRBV2 to TRBJ2-5; D might be TRBD1 (5 bases). Looked up from germline, CDR1 is SNHLY and CDR2 is FYNNEI. V was trimmed by 9 bases and J by 5 bases, leaving 22 bases between them. The CDR3 covers 15 residues.

This clonotype was recorded at least ten times. The CDR3 loop is CASNTPGGGKNTGELFF. The CDR3 coding sequence is TGTGCCAGCAATACCCCAGGGGGCGGAAAGAACACCGGGGAGCTGTTTTTT. This sequence joins TRBV28 and TRBJ2-2, with 8 bases identical to TRBD1. Germline trimming cut 7 bases from V and 1 base from J; bases unmatched to any gene: 11. Germline V gene sequence: CDR1 MDHEN, CDR2 SYDVKM. CDR3 size: 17 residues.

The table lists this clonotype with many counts. The CDR3 spells CASSPSAGGTYEQYF. The DNA of the CDR3 is TGTGCCAGCTCACCTTCAGCGGGGGGAACCTACGAGCAGTACTTC. The rearrangement uses TRBV18 and TRBJ2-7; 9 bases are a match to TRBD2. This CDR3 has 15 amino acids. The V and J ends lost 3 bases and 2 bases, in that order; junction bases with no gene match: 5. Germline values: CDR1 KGHSH, CDR2 LQKENI.

This clonotype showed up many times. The V and J genes are TRBV11-1 and TRBJ2-2, with 8 bases identical to TRBD1. V was pared by 6 bases and J by 5 bases, with 8 bases of the junction left unmatched. Germline lookup yields CDR1 SGHAT and CDR2 FQDESV (reference sequence). The CDR3 loop spans 15 amino acids. The chain's CDR3 is CASSFRGLGTGELFF. The CDR3, as DNA: TGTGCCAGCAGTTTCAGGGGGCTCGGAACCGGGGAGCTGTTTTTT.

This clonotype was counted ten times or more. This chain uses TRBV7-9 with TRBJ2-1; weak D call: TRBD2 (6 bases). The CDR3 runs 12 residues. Per germline, CDR1 SEHNR and CDR2 FQNEAQ (reference sequence). V dropped 5 bases and J dropped 6 bases, with 8 bases sitting between them. This chain's CDR3 is CASSTGGNEQFF. CDR3 bases: TGTGCCAGCAGCACCGGGGGCAATGAGCAGTTCTTC.

This clonotype turned up a few times. Here the CDR3 reads CASSENGMSGRAYTGELFF. The CDR3 DNA reads TGTGCCAGCAGTGAAAACGGGATGAGCGGGAGGGCCTACACCGGGGAGCTGTTTTTT. The genes are TRBV2 and TRBJ2-2; 10 positions agree with TRBD2. The CDR3 is 19 residues long. CDR1 and CDR2 from the germline V gene are SNHLY and FYNNEI. Trimming cost V 2 bases and J 3 bases; bases outside gene matches: 12.

This clonotype was recorded at least ten times. The V gene is TRBV6-6, the J gene TRBJ2-7, with 13 bases aligning to TRBD2. This CDR3 is 13 amino acids long. Trimming at V came to 8 bases and at J to 5 bases, leaving 3 bases not matched to a gene. Germline V gene sequence: CDR1 MNHNY, CDR2 SVGAGI (reference sequence). As DNA, the CDR3 is TGTGCCAGCCGAACTAGCGGGAGGGACGAGCAGTACTTC. Translating it yields CASRTSGRDEQYF.

This clonotype was picked up many times. The rearrangement links TRBV7-2 to TRBJ1-2; tentative D call: TRBD1 (5 bases). This CDR3 is 15 amino acids long. Trimming removed 2 bases at V and 4 bases at J, with 14 bases between. The germline CDR1 and CDR2 sequences are SGHTA and FQGNSA. This CDR3 reads CASSLKITGGYGYTF. Written as DNA, the CDR3 is TGTGCCAGCAGCTTAAAGATTACCGGGGGCTATGGCTACACCTTC.

This clonotype was counted at least ten times. This chain connects TRBV7-2 to TRBJ1-5; D is ambiguous. Germline lookup yields CDR1 SGHTA and CDR2 FQGNSA. The CDR3 totals 15 residues. The V end was cut by 1 base, the J end by 4 bases, with 11 bases between. The CDR3 region has the DNA TGTGCCAGCAGCTTAGATTCCACAGTGAATCAGCCCCAGCATTTT. It yields the protein CASSLDSTVNQPQHF.

This clonotype was detected once. CDR3 residues: CASSSTGGGNEKLFF. In DNA, the CDR3 is TGTGCCAGCAGCTCCACCGGAGGGGGTAATGAAAAACTGTTTTTT. J is TRBJ1-4 and V is TRBV7-9, with a weak D call TRBD1 (6 bases). CDR1 is SEHNR, CDR2 FQNEAQ, per germline (reference sequence). The CDR3 runs to 15 residues. V was pared by 4 bases and J by 4 bases, with 13 bases between. The variable domain in full, completed from reference TRBV7-9 and TRBJ1-4, reads DTGVSQNPRHKITKRGQNVTFRCDPISEHNRLYWYRQTLGQGPEFLTYFQNEAQLEKSRLLSDRFSAERPKGSFSTLEIQRTEQGDSAMYLCASSSTGGGNEKLFFGSGTQLSVL.

This clonotype has a count of ten or more. This chain links TRBV12-3 or TRBV12-4 with TRBJ1-6, with D possibly TRBD1 on 6 matching bases. V was clipped by 5 bases and J by 10 bases, with 15 bases between them. CDR3 size: 14 residues. CDR3 bases: TGTGCCAGCAGTCCCGGACAGAATCGATCACCCCTCCACTTT. As protein: CASSPGQNRSPLHF.

This clonotype appeared many times. The chain links TRBV6-6 to TRBJ1-5; D ambiguous. V lost 4 bases and J lost 0, with 10 bases in between. This CDR3 comprises 15 residues. The V gene's germline CDR1 is MNHNY and CDR2 SVGAGI (reference sequence). The CDR3 region is CASSFDGDSNQPQHF. DNA for the CDR3: TGTGCCAGCAGTTTCGACGGTGATAGCAATCAGCCCCAGCATTTT.

This clonotype was recorded many times. The V gene is TRBV29-1, the J gene TRBJ2-1; D gene uncertain. Looked up from germline, CDR1 is SQVTM and CDR2 is ANQGSEA. With 4 bases removed from V and 5 bases from J, the gap between germline ends came to 6 bases. The CDR3 sequence is 11 residues long. CDR3 sequence reads: CSVGANNEQFF. CDR3 nucleotide sequence: TGCAGCGTTGGGGCAAACAATGAGCAGTTCTTC.

This clonotype was seen repeatedly, ten times or more. The V and J genes are TRBV12-3 or TRBV12-4 and TRBJ2-7; possible D gene TRBD1, 7 bases. The CDR3 has 15 residues. V was clipped by 3 bases and J by 6 bases, with 18 bases between them. As DNA, the CDR3 is TGTGCCAGCAGTTTTGGGACGCAGGGGGGAACCGAGCAGTACTTC. It yields the protein CASSFGTQGGTEQYF.

This clonotype was recorded many times. The chain is built from TRBV11-2 and TRBJ2-7; no definite D call. This CDR3 contains 12 residues. Germline V gives CDR1 SGHAT, CDR2 FQNNGV. Trimming pared 0 bases from V and 7 bases from J, leaving 7 bases between. CDR3 bases: TGTGCCAGCAGCTTAGAAGAAACGGAGCAGTACTTC. It encodes CASSLEETEQYF.

V is TRBV3-1 and J is TRBJ1-2; TRBD1 is a possible D gene (6 bases). There are 12 residues in the CDR3. Trimming shortened V by 3 bases and J by 8 bases, and 10 bases separated the two germline ends. Germline V gene sequence: CDR1 LGHDT, CDR2 YNNKEL (reference sequence). CDR3 DNA sequence: TGTGCCAGCAGCCAGGGGGCTGGAGGCTACACCTTC. It yields the protein CASSQGAGGYTF.

This clonotype was recorded a few times. The chain recombines TRBV28 with TRBJ2-2; 12 bases are a match to TRBD1. The CDR3 runs 19 residues. Germline CDR1 MDHEN, CDR2 SYDVKM. The V and J ends lost 6 bases and 5 bases, in that order; junction bases with no gene match: 16. The CDR3, as DNA: TGTGCCAGCAGACAACCACTCGGGACAGGGGGCGTAGGGACCGGGGAGCTGTTTTTT. It specifies CASRQPLGTGGVGTGELFF.

This clonotype was detected ten times or more. This chain links TRBV7-8 with TRBJ2-7, with unresolved D. V lost 4 bases to trimming and J lost 3 bases, with 19 bases between them. Germline V gene lookup returns CDR1 SGHVS and CDR2 FQNEAQ. This CDR3 is built from 16 residues. CDR3 nucleotides: TGTGCCAGCAGCTCACCCGGGTTATCACCCTTCTACGAGCAGTACTTC. Translation gives CASSSPGLSPFYEQYF.

This clonotype was picked up a small number of times. The chain recombines TRBV7-4 with TRBJ2-7; TRBD2 agrees at 14 bases. Germline CDR1 is SGHVT and CDR2 is SQSDAQ. The CDR3 has 15 amino acids. With V trimmed by 10 bases and J by 2 bases, 7 bases remained unmatched. The CDR3 sequence is CATGTSGGPTYEQYF. In DNA form, the CDR3 reads TGTGCCACCGGGACTAGCGGGGGCCCAACCTACGAGCAGTACTTC.

In this sample, this clonotype turned up many times. The rearrangement joins TRBV24-1 to TRBJ2-1, with D possibly called TRBD1 or TRBD2 (5 bases each). The germline gives CDR1 KGHDR, CDR2 SFDVKD. V was pared by 9 bases and J by 10 bases, with 15 bases between. The CDR3 extends over 12 amino acids. The CDR3 sequence: CATDKGTDEQFF. The CDR3, as DNA: TGTGCCACCGATAAAGGGACCGACGAGCAGTTCTTC.

This clonotype was counted ten times or more. The chain employs TRBV20-1 and TRBJ2-5, with TRBD1 matching over 7 bases. Per germline, CDR1 DFQATT and CDR2 SNEGSKA (reference sequence). The length of the CDR3 is 12 residues. V shed 5 bases and J 2 bases; nucleotides not matched to a gene: 2. The CDR3 region has the DNA TGCAGTGCTGTACAGGGGCAAGAGACCCAGTACTTC. Amino acids: CSAVQGQETQYF.